A single sample is the source of the 5 T cell receptor beta chains below, sequenced in a study of T cells in women clearing cervical HPV infection. Assay used: immunoSEQ multiplex PCR; TCRdb lists only in-frame clones, some missing. The data show 30,000 to 45,000 clones, and the top ten clones hold roughly 1.5%. Sequencing was carried out using blood buffy coat. The receptors were gathered from a woman between 18 and 69 years old with a cervical HPV16 infection that either progressed to CIN3+ or cleared (not recorded which).

Worth noting for this clone: The read terminates 3 residues before the CDR3 end, so the remaining end is supplied by the germline J gene. The chain carries TRBV19 and TRBJ1-4; TRBD1 matches 8 bases. The CDR3 extends over 16 amino acids. The germline CDR1 and CDR2 sequences are LNHDA and SQIVND (reference sequence). V was clipped by 5 bases and J by 3 bases; unmatched bases: 8. Partial CDR3 DNA: TGTGCCAGTAGTGCCGGACAGGGCGGGCCTAATGAAAAA. It codes for CASSAGQGGPNEK. The full CDR3 reads CASSAGQGGPNEKLFF.

In terms of frequency, this clone is medium-sized. The read terminates 3 residues before the CDR3 end, so the remaining end is supplied by the germline J gene. The chain carries TRBV6-1 and TRBJ2-5; D gene ambiguous. The CDR3 has 17 residues. The germline gives CDR1 MNHNS, CDR2 SASEGT. Between the trimmed V and J ends, which lost 1 base and 0 bases, there was a span of 15 bases. The CDR3 protein is CASSEGISLMYQETQYF. The sequenced CDR3 bases are TGTGCCAGCAGTGAAGGTATCAGTTTAATGTACCAAGAGACC.

Comments on this clone: The sequence runs out 3 residues before the end of the CDR3; the remainder is reconstructed from the germline J gene. This rearrangement joins TRBV20-1 to TRBJ1-2, with 9 bases matching TRBD1. Germline CDR1 is DFQATT and CDR2 is SNEGSKA (reference sequence). The V segment lost 0 bases and the J segment 4 bases; nucleotides outside the gene matches: 6. The CDR3 runs to 15 residues. The CDR3 bases that were read are TGCAGTGCTAGAGATCCCGGGACAGGGACCTATGGC. The encoded protein is CSARDPGTGTYG. The full CDR3 reads CSARDPGTGTYGYTF.

On this clone itself: The read comes to an end 3 residues before the CDR3 does, leaving the germline J gene to fill in the end. This rearrangement joins TRBV7-7 to TRBJ1-2, with TRBD1 matching 7 bases. The CDR3 has 13 residues. From germline, CDR1 is SSHAT and CDR2 FNYEAQ (reference sequence). CDR3: CASSPQGTDTYTF. CDR3 DNA, as far as it was read: TGTGCCAGCAGCCCACAGGGGACTGATACC.

Comment on this clone: The sequence runs out 3 residues before the end of the CDR3; the remainder is reconstructed from the germline J gene. The chain is built from TRBV6-1 and TRBJ1-2; D is unresolved. Trimming took 1 base from V and 7 from J, leaving 10 bases between them. Germline loops: CDR1 MNHNS, CDR2 SASEGT. The CDR3 runs to 13 residues. The CDR3 DNA, read in part, is TGTGCCAGCAGTGAAGTGGTTGCGGTTGGC. This encodes CASSEVVAVG. The full CDR3 sequence reads CASSEVVAVGYTF.